This TCR beta chain was retrieved from a study of T-cell memory formation after mild COVID-19. Study details: There were largely donor-specific TCR clusters.

The CDR3 length is 16 residues. The germline CDR1 and CDR2 sequences are MDHEN and SYDVKM. Trimming took 5 bases from V and 0 from J; bases not matched to a gene: 9. TCRdb reprocessed the 5' RACE reads via MiXCR and lists one record per CDR3 protein. In the table there are 190,000 or so distinct CDR3 sequences, about a fifth of which are singletons. The rearrangement joins TRBV28 to TRBJ1-1; 7 bases are shared with TRBD1. Source material: PBMCs or a T cell subset sorted from them (not recorded which). This TCR was recovered from an adult woman who had mild COVID-19 (a few samples of this study predate the infection). Cell type and time point are not known. CDR3 bases: TGTGCCAGCAGTCTGACAGGGAACTACATGAACACTGAAGCTTTCTTT. Protein: CASSLTGNYMNTEAFF.